The 30 T cell receptor beta chains listed next were all sequenced from one sample in a study of blood T cells in healthy people across ages (dated by TCRdb to the mid-2010s). Library prep was done by 5' RACE. These reads were obtained on an Illumina HiSeq 2500. A second roughly 6 to 12 cycle PCR used a sample-barcoded 5' primer and a J-beta primer mix. The raw public reads went through TCRdb reprocessing: fastp at Q25, MiXCR clone calling, in-frame beta chains kept. Records with the same CDR3 protein are collapsed into one entry carrying the most frequent genes and DNA. In this sample the table shows 750,000 to 950,000 distinct CDR3 sequences, 40% to 65% of which occur a single time. The top ten clonotypes cover roughly 40% of the sample. The source material was blood. The receptors were sampled from an elderly man in good health.

This chain connects TRBV2 to TRBJ2-2; 9 bases are a match to TRBD2. CDR1 is SNHLY and CDR2 is FYNNEI in the germline V gene. The CDR3 contains 14 residues. The ends lost 7 bases at V and 9 bases at J; junction bases unmatched: 9. The CDR3: CASTRDSGSRELFF. In nucleotides, the CDR3 is TGTGCCAGCACCCGAGATAGCGGGAGCAGGGAGCTGTTTTTT.

This clonotype was seen once. V is TRBV20-1 and J is TRBJ1-6; D is undetermined. V was pared by 5 bases and J by 0 bases, with 20 bases between. Per germline, CDR1 DFQATT and CDR2 SNEGSKA (reference sequence). The CDR3 runs 18 residues. The CDR3 here is CSAAPSVDPSSYNSPLHF. CDR3 DNA: TGCAGTGCTGCGCCATCGGTCGACCCCAGCTCCTATAATTCACCCCTCCACTTT.

This clonotype has a single count. V gene TRBV28 combines with J gene TRBJ2-7; unclear D gene. There are 17 residues in the CDR3. V shed 3 bases and J shed 3 bases, with 21 bases lying between them. Germline V lookup: CDR1 MDHEN, CDR2 SYDVKM. CDR3 nucleotides: TGTGCCAGCAGTTTCCGTCTCAGTGTGCTAGTGAACTACGAGCAGTACTTC. This codes for CASSFRLSVLVNYEQYF.

V usage is TRBV20-1 and J usage is TRBJ2-7, with a weak D call TRBD1 (6 bases). Trimming took 0 bases from V and 0 from J, leaving 12 bases between them. The CDR3 totals 15 residues. Germline-derived CDR1 and CDR2 are DFQATT and SNEGSKA (reference sequence). This CDR3 is CSARDAGTFSYEQYF. The CDR3 DNA reads TGCAGTGCTAGAGACGCCGGGACATTCTCCTACGAGCAGTACTTC.

V is TRBV18 and J is TRBJ2-5; 9 nucleotides match TRBD2. This CDR3 is 18 amino acids long. Germline-derived CDR1 and CDR2 are KGHSH and LQKENI. The V segment lost 2 bases and the J segment 3 bases; nucleotides outside the gene matches: 13. The CDR3 nucleotides read TGTGCCAGCTCACCATCACGGGTTAGCGGGAGAGTGAAAGAGACCCAGTACTTC. Residues: CASSPSRVSGRVKETQYF.

The rearrangement links TRBV27 to TRBJ2-7; the D is unclear. V was pared by 2 bases and J by 4 bases, with 9 bases between. The CDR3 runs to 13 residues. Germline CDR1 and CDR2: MNHEY and SMNVEV (reference sequence). This CDR3 is CASSLQSQYEQYF. CDR3 nucleotides: TGTGCCAGCAGTTTACAGTCTCAATACGAGCAGTACTTC.

The chain recombines TRBV3-1 with TRBJ2-7; 8 bases are a match to TRBD2. Germline lookup yields CDR1 LGHDT and CDR2 YNNKEL (reference sequence). The CDR3 is 15 residues long. V trimming: 3 bases; J trimming: 3 bases; junction bases outside the gene matches: 7. The CDR3 nucleotides read TGTGCCAGCAGCCAGACGACTAGCGTAGGCTACGAGCAGTACTTC. Translated, it gives CASSQTTSVGYEQYF.

This sequence joins TRBV2 and TRBJ2-1; D may be TRBD1 (6 bases). The CDR3 spans 14 residues. Germline CDR1 and CDR2: SNHLY and FYNNEI. The V gene lost 11 bases and the J gene lost 0 bases, with 14 bases spanning the gap. The CDR3 DNA follows: TGTGCCTCCCTTGGGGGCCCCTCCTACAATGAGCAGTTCTTC. Residues: CASLGGPSYNEQFF.

This clonotype was detected only a few times. The genes are TRBV7-2 and TRBJ2-7; TRBD1 might be the D (6 bases). In germline, CDR1 is SGHTA, CDR2 FQGNSA. The CDR3 has 13 amino acids. V was cut by 1 base and J by 5 bases, with 9 bases left in between. Here the CDR3 reads CASSLESGDEQYF. DNA for the CDR3: TGTGCCAGCAGCTTAGAGTCAGGGGACGAGCAGTACTTC.

This clonotype was counted a few times. The V gene is TRBV14, the J gene TRBJ1-2, with a tentative D call TRBD1 (6 bases). CDR1 is SGHDN, CDR2 FVKESK, per germline. V lost 2 bases, J lost 6 bases, and 16 bases lay in between. The CDR3 is made up of 15 amino acids. For the CDR3, the DNA is TGTGCCAGCAGCCAACTGGGGGCTGGGGCGGATGGCTACACCTTC. This gives the protein CASSQLGAGADGYTF.

The CDR3 sequence: CASSLRTSGVFNEQFF. In DNA form, the CDR3 reads TGTGCCAGCAGCCTACGGACTAGCGGGGTATTCAATGAGCAGTTCTTC. V and J are TRBV7-9 and TRBJ2-1, with 12 nucleotides matching TRBD2. The CDR3 contains 16 residues. V was clipped by 5 bases and J by 6 bases; unmatched bases: 8. The germline V gene has CDR1 SEHNR and CDR2 FQNEAQ (reference sequence). The variable domain in full, with the rest retrieved from reference TRBV7-9 and TRBJ2-1, is DTGVSQNPRHKITKRGQNVTFRCDPISEHNRLYWYRQTLGQGPEFLTYFQNEAQLEKSRLLSDRFSAERPKGSFSTLEIQRTEQGDSAMYLCASSLRTSGVFNEQFFGPGTRLTVL.

V is TRBV13 and J is TRBJ2-4; maybe TRBD1 (6 bases). The end of the DNA aligns better with TRBJ2-7, so the J call may be wrong. This CDR3 comprises 15 residues. CDR1 is PRHDT, CDR2 FYEKMQ, per germline (reference sequence). The CDR3 reads CASSQPGQDSYEQYF. The CDR3 bases are TGTGCCAGCAGTCAACCGGGACAAGACTCCTACGAGCAGTACTTC.

Only one count was recorded for this clonotype. The chain uses TRBV7-9 and TRBJ1-2; maybe TRBD1 (5 bases). This CDR3 has 15 residues. The germline CDR1 and CDR2 sequences are SEHNR and FQNEAQ (reference sequence). V was cut by 5 bases and J by 0 bases, with 13 bases left in between. Here the CDR3 reads CASSRPVGPNYGYTF. CDR3 nucleotides: TGTGCCAGCAGCCGACCAGTGGGACCTAACTATGGCTACACCTTC. The full variable domain, completed using reference TRBV7-9 and TRBJ1-2, is DTGVSQNPRHKITKRGQNVTFRCDPISEHNRLYWYRQTLGQGPEFLTYFQNEAQLEKSRLLSDRFSAERPKGSFSTLEIQRTEQGDSAMYLCASSRPVGPNYGYTFGSGTRLTVV.

This chain uses TRBV7-3 with TRBJ1-3; a possible D gene is TRBD1 (5 bases). Trimming pared 4 bases from V and 4 bases from J, leaving 8 bases between. Germline CDR1 is SGHTA and CDR2 is FQGTGA. This CDR3 spans 13 amino acids. The CDR3 is CASSSSGGNTIYF. As DNA, the CDR3 is TGTGCCAGCAGCTCATCAGGGGGAAACACCATATATTTT.

This clonotype was seen only a few times. The J gene is TRBJ1-6, the V gene TRBV12-3 or TRBV12-4, with D possibly TRBD1 on 6 matching bases. CDR3 length: 14 residues. Between the trimmed V and J ends, which lost 5 bases and 9 bases, there was a span of 14 bases. The CDR3: CASSKRDIGSPLHF. The DNA for the CDR3 is TGTGCCAGCAGTAAACGGGACATCGGTTCACCCCTCCACTTT.

The chain links TRBV7-3 to TRBJ1-2, with 9 bases fitting TRBD1. Germline-derived CDR1 and CDR2 are SGHTA and FQGTGA. CDR3 length: 15 residues. V shed 5 bases, J shed 6 bases, and the junction held 10 bases outside the gene matches. The CDR3 here is CASSQGGDRDHGYTF. CDR3 in DNA: TGTGCCAGCAGCCAAGGGGGGGACAGGGACCATGGCTACACCTTC.

This CDR3 reads CATSRDDRFNQPQHF. The DNA of the CDR3 is TGTGCCACCAGCAGAGACGACAGATTTAATCAGCCCCAGCATTTT. This sequence joins TRBV15 and TRBJ1-5; D is possibly TRBD1 (5 bases). Trimming took 0 bases from V and 4 from J, leaving 10 bases between them. The germline CDR1 and CDR2 sequences are LNHNV and YYDKDF (reference sequence). The CDR3 is 15 residues long.

In the case of this clonotype: A junction boundary mismatches the germline segment, possibly from a read error. The chain links TRBV24-1 to TRBJ2-7, with TRBD1 matching over 7 bases. Germline V gene data show CDR1 as KGHDR and CDR2 as SFDVKD. The CDR3 length is 15 residues. Here the CDR3 DNA reads TGTGCCGCCAGTGAGTGGACAGGCCATGCCTACGAGCAGTACTTC. Its protein is CAASEWTGHAYEQYF.

J is TRBJ2-7 and V is TRBV20-1; D is undetermined. In germline, CDR1 is DFQATT, CDR2 SNEGSKA (reference sequence). Trimming shortened V by 5 bases and J by 2 bases, and 16 bases separated the two germline ends. The CDR3 contains 14 residues. The CDR3 loop is CSAPESQHPYEQYF. DNA for the CDR3: TGCAGTGCTCCTGAGTCGCAGCACCCCTACGAGCAGTACTTC.

The rearrangement joins TRBV24-1 to TRBJ1-6, with D maybe TRBD1 (5 bases). V dropped 4 bases and J dropped 7 bases, with 10 bases sitting between them. This CDR3 contains 14 residues. CDR1 and CDR2 from the germline V gene are KGHDR and SFDVKD. The CDR3 nucleotides read TGTGCCACCAGTGAAGCAGGGAACAATTCACCCCTCCACTTT. Its translation is CATSEAGNNSPLHF.

The rearrangement joins TRBV12-3 or TRBV12-4 to TRBJ1-1; 7 nucleotides line up with TRBD1. This CDR3 comprises 16 residues. J lost 4 bases, V lost 8 bases, and 16 bases had no gene match. In nucleotides, the CDR3 is TGTGCCAGCTCAACTTGGGGGACAGAATCGGGCACTGAAGCTTTCTTT. This sequence encodes CASSTWGTESGTEAFF.

The chain links TRBV4-1 to TRBJ2-7; D gene uncertain. V lost 1 base, J lost 0 bases, and 10 bases lay in between. The CDR3 has 15 residues. Germline V gene sequence: CDR1 MGHRA, CDR2 YSYEKL. CDR3 in DNA: TGCGCCAGCAGCCAAGCGGGCTTACCCTCCTACGAGCAGTACTTC. Residues: CASSQAGLPSYEQYF.

The chain carries TRBV21-1 and TRBJ2-7; no DNA check was done on the table's D call, TRBD2. TRBV21-1 is given as a pseudogene. The CDR3 extends over 19 amino acids. CDR3 DNA sequence: TGTGCCAGCAGCTCACCAACAAGGACTAGCGGGAGGAGATCCTACGAGCAGTACTTC. This codes for CASSSPTRTSGRRSYEQYF.

This chain uses TRBV7-9 with TRBJ2-1; possibly TRBD1 for D (8 bases). Germline CDR1 reads SEHNR; CDR2 reads FQNEAQ (reference sequence). This CDR3 contains 20 residues. Trimming left V 5 bases short and J 5 bases short, with 31 bases between. The CDR3 here is CASSLTGALPMAGEDNEQFF. The CDR3 DNA sequence: TGTGCCAGCAGCCTGACAGGGGCCCTACCGATGGCGGGAGAGGACAATGAGCAGTTCTTC.

The chain is built from TRBV5-1 and TRBJ2-7; TRBD2 matches at 14 bases. The V segment lost 3 bases and the J segment 2 bases; nucleotides outside the gene matches: 4. Germline lookup yields CDR1 SGHRS and CDR2 YFSETQ. The CDR3 length is 16 residues. CDR3 sequence: CASSSRLAGGAYEQYF. In DNA form, the CDR3 reads TGCGCCAGCAGCTCTCGACTAGCGGGAGGGGCCTACGAGCAGTACTTC.

The chain combines TRBV5-1 with TRBJ1-6, with D possibly being TRBD1 (5 bases). The CDR3 loop spans 15 amino acids. With 4 bases removed from V and 10 bases from J, the gap between germline ends came to 18 bases. Germline V gene sequence: CDR1 SGHRS, CDR2 YFSETQ. CDR3 amino acids: CASSTTPGTGSPLHF. The DNA for the CDR3 is TGCGCCAGCAGCACAACGCCCGGGACGGGATCACCCCTCCACTTT.

The J gene is TRBJ2-4, the V gene TRBV25-1, with TRBD2 as a possible D gene (5 bases). The J call is uncertain, as TRBJ2-7 better fits the DNA end. CDR1 and CDR2 (germline): MGHDK, SYGVNS. The CDR3 spans 15 residues. CDR3 protein: CASSEFGLASNEQYF. The CDR3 DNA follows: TGTGCCAGCAGTGAATTCGGGCTAGCCTCAAACGAGCAGTACTTC.

This clonotype occurred a few times. The J gene is TRBJ1-1, the V gene TRBV11-1; D gene unclear. CDR1 SGHAT and CDR2 FQDESV come from the germline V gene (reference sequence). CDR3 length: 14 residues. V was cut by 2 bases and J by 1 base, with 8 bases left in between. CDR3 nucleotide sequence: TGTGCCAGCAGCTTATCACCAGGGAACACTGAAGCTTTCTTT. Its protein product is CASSLSPGNTEAFF.

V gene TRBV5-1 combines with J gene TRBJ2-5; 9 nucleotides align to TRBD1. There are 15 residues in the CDR3. Germline assignment: CDR1 SGHRS and CDR2 YFSETQ. V trimming: 3 bases; J trimming: 2 bases; junction bases outside the gene matches: 5. CDR3 sequence (DNA): TGCGCCAGCAGCTCGGGACAGGGCGCGCAAGAGACCCAGTACTTC. Amino acids: CASSSGQGAQETQYF.

The V and J genes are TRBV5-1 and TRBJ2-1; D unresolved. The V end lost 6 bases, the J end lost 6 bases, and 16 bases lay between the germline ends. Germline V gene lookup returns CDR1 SGHRS and CDR2 YFSETQ. This CDR3 is 14 amino acids long. CDR3 amino acids: CASTSPSSFNEQFF. The CDR3 nucleotides read TGCGCCAGCACCTCCCCCTCGTCATTCAATGAGCAGTTCTTC.